These T cell receptor beta chains were read from a single sample in a study of cytomegalovirus exposure and HLA in healthy donors. Sequencing was performed with immunoSEQ multiplex PCR; in TCRdb, only in-frame clones are kept and a portion is missing. In the table there are about 130,000 clones, around 80% of which are singletons. The sequenced sample was PBMCs. The receptors were sampled from a woman between 18 and 29 years old in good health and CMV-seropositive. CDR3s include the opening cysteine and the closing phenylalanine or tryptophan. The D gene is left open where the match is weak. Some rows mark clone size as missing; the rest say once, few, many or name a class of expanded clone.

>NA|TRBJ2-7|TRBV27|TRBD2
CASSSLAGGLPYEQYF
TGTGCCAGCAGTTCTCTAGCGGGGGGGCTCCCCTACGAGCAGTACTTC
>once|TRBJ1-1|TRBV7-6|TRBD1
CASSPRQGREYTEAFF
TGTGCCAGCAGCCCGCGACAGGGCCGCGAGTACACTGAAGCTTTCTTT
>NA|TRBJ2-1|TRBV5-1|TRBD1
CASSFQTGVVYNEQFF
TGCGCCAGCAGCTTCCAGACAGGGGTTGTCTACAATGAGCAGTTCTTC
>few|TRBJ2-3|TRBV9|TRBD2
CASSVPGGGGDTDTQYF
TGTGCCAGCAGCGTCCCCGGTGGCGGGGGGGACACAGATACGCAGTATTTT
>NA|TRBJ1-1|TRBV29-1|NA
CSVGTKEAFF
TGCAGCGTTGGCACTAAGGAAGCTTTCTTT
>NA|TRBJ2-3|TRBV28|TRBD1
CASSFGTGVTDTQYF
TGTGCCAGCAGTTTCGGGACAGGGGTAACAGATACGCAGTATTTT
>once|TRBJ1-1|TRBV27|NA
CASSGPGMNTEAFF
TGTGCCAGCAGTGGGCCAGGGATGAACACTGAAGCTTTCTTT
>few|TRBJ2-1|TRBV27|TRBD2
CASSFLGTSDEQFF
TGTGCCAGCAGTTTCCTAGGGACTAGCGATGAGCAGTTCTTC
>NA|TRBJ1-5|TRBV28|NA
CASSSLSNQPQHF
TGTGCCAGCAGCTCTCTTAGCAATCAGCCCCAGCATTTT
>NA|TRBJ2-7|TRBV6-1|NA
CASSEALQGYEQYF
TGTGCCAGCAGTGAAGCGCTTCAGGGCTACGAGCAGTACTTC
>NA|TRBJ2-1|TRBV29-1|NA
CSVERGLPGEQFF
TGCAGCGTTGAAAGAGGCCTACCTGGTGAGCAGTTCTTC
>NA|TRBJ2-1|TRBV5-1|TRBD2
CASSLSSGGNEQFF
TGCGCCAGCAGCTTATCTAGCGGGGGCAATGAGCAGTTCTTC
>NA|TRBJ1-2|TRBV15|NA
CATSRDNTIGYTF
TGTGCCACCAGCCGGGACAACACTATCGGCTACACCTTC
>NA|TRBJ2-7|TRBV6-6|TRBD2
CATFSGTSGRYEQYF
TGTGCCACCTTCTCAGGGACTAGCGGACGCTACGAGCAGTACTTC
>NA|TRBJ2-2|TRBV6-1|TRBD2
CASSGASGGFQKVGELFF
TGTGCCAGCAGTGGAGCTAGCGGGGGGTTTCAAAAAGTCGGGGAGCTGTTTTTT
>few|TRBJ2-3|TRBV6-4|TRBD2
CASRKLAGSTDTQYF
TGTGCCAGCAGGAAACTAGCGGGGAGCACAGATACGCAGTATTTT
>once|TRBJ1-6|TRBV10-1|NA
CAQVSRSDNSPLHF
TGCGCCCAAGTCAGCAGGTCCGATAATTCACCCCTCCACTTT
>once|TRBJ2-5|TRBV7-3|TRBD1
CASSPSGTGPETQYF
TGTGCCAGCAGCCCCTCCGGGACAGGTCCAGAGACCCAGTACTTC
>NA|TRBJ2-3|TRBV4-1|NA
CASSRRLEDTQYF
TGCGCCAGCAGCCGCCGACTAGAGGATACGCAGTATTTT
>NA|TRBJ2-7|TRBV4-1|TRBD2
CASSLGTSGNEQYF
TGCGCCAGCAGCCTCGGGACTAGCGGGAACGAGCAGTACTTC
>NA|TRBJ1-2|TRBV6-1|TRBD1
CASSSVGQGDGYTF
TGTGCCAGCAGTTCGGTGGGCCAGGGGGATGGCTACACCTTC
>NA|TRBJ1-5|TRBV2|NA
CASRLGGSKNSNQPQHF
TGTGCCAGCAGGCTGGGGGGATCAAAGAATAGCAATCAGCCCCAGCATTTT
>NA|TRBJ2-7|TRBV19|NA
CASSATGSSYEQYF
TGTGCCAGTAGTGCGACAGGATCCTCCTACGAGCAGTACTTC
>NA|TRBJ2-3|TRBV9|NA
CASTLRGYTDTQYF
TGTGCCAGCACCCTACGGGGGTACACAGATACGCAGTATTTT
>NA|TRBJ2-6|TRBV28|NA
CACSGAGANVLTF
TGTGCCTGCTCGGGGGCTGGGGCCAACGTCCTGACTTTC
>NA|TRBJ1-3|TRBV4-1|NA
CASSQAGAYSGNTIYF
TGCGCCAGCAGCCAGGCGGGGGCCTACTCTGGAAACACCATATATTTT
>NA|TRBJ2-7|TRBV27|TRBD1
CASSDDRGPYEQYF
TGTGCCAGCAGCGATGACAGGGGGCCCTACGAGCAGTACTTC
>NA|TRBJ1-2|TRBV6-1|TRBD1
CASNSGGGYGYTF
TGTGCCAGCAATTCAGGGGGCGGCTATGGCTACACCTTC
>NA|TRBJ1-3|TRBV10-1|NA
CASSGENSGNTIYF
TGCGCCAGCAGTGGTGAGAACTCTGGAAACACCATATATTTT
>NA|TRBJ1-5|TRBV19|TRBD1
CASSFVTGGFLARFIQPQHF
TGTGCCAGTAGCTTCGTGACAGGGGGTTTCCTTGCCCGGTTTATTCAGCCCCAGCATTTT
>NA|TRBJ1-1|TRBV7-6|NA
CASSLTQRDTEAFF
TGTGCCAGCAGCCTCACACAGCGGGACACTGAAGCTTTCTTT
>NA|TRBJ2-3|TRBV6-6|TRBD2
CASRISAGGFTDTQYF
TGTGCCAGCAGAATTTCAGCGGGGGGGTTTACAGATACGCAGTATTTT
>NA|TRBJ2-1|TRBV28|NA
CASSYKGTPWEQFF
TGTGCCAGCAGTTACAAAGGGACTCCCTGGGAGCAGTTCTTC
>NA|TRBJ2-6|TRBV11-2|TRBD1
CASSIGTGFSGANVLTF
TGTGCCAGCAGCATTGGGACAGGGTTCTCTGGGGCCAACGTCCTGACTTTC
>NA|TRBJ2-1|TRBV6-5|TRBD2
CASSSLAGGYNEQFF
TGTGCCAGCAGTTCACTAGCGGGGGGGTACAATGAGCAGTTCTTC
>NA|TRBJ2-1|TRBV13|TRBD2
CASSLEGGGAEQFF
TGTGCCAGCAGCTTAGAAGGCGGGGGGGCCGAGCAGTTCTTC
>few|TRBJ2-1|TRBV4-1|NA
CASSHPQGREQFF
TGCGCCAGCAGCCACCCACAGGGCCGCGAGCAGTTCTTC
>NA|TRBJ1-3|TRBV19|NA
CASRRITGNSGNTIYF
TGTGCCAGTAGACGCATTACAGGGAACTCTGGAAACACCATATATTTT
>NA|TRBJ2-4|TRBV2|TRBD2
CASLAGPKNIQYF
TGTGCCAGTCTAGCGGGGCCCAAAAACATTCAGTACTTC
>NA|TRBJ2-3|TRBV4-1|TRBD1
CASSQDTGGTDTQYF
TGCGCCAGCAGCCAAGACACAGGGGGCACAGATACGCAGTATTTT
>NA|TRBJ1-1|TRBV19|TRBD1
CASSAQGLFTEAFF
TGTGCCAGTAGTGCACAGGGGTTGTTCACTGAAGCTTTCTTT